The 10 T cell receptor beta chains below come from one sample, sequenced in a study of blood T cell repertoires in COVID-19. TCRdb keeps only in-frame clones here, not all; method: immunoSEQ multiplex PCR. The sample has about 190,000 clones, roughly 77% seen once; the top ten hold 17%. The material sequenced was PBMCs or T cells enriched from blood (not recorded which). These receptors were collected from a woman aged 45-65 years with acute COVID-19.

A few counts support this clone. The chain links TRBV6-5 to TRBJ2-3, with 7 bases matching TRBD1. There are 13 residues in the CDR3. V dropped 7 bases and J dropped 6; count of bases not matched to a gene: 7. Germline-derived CDR1 and CDR2 are MNHEY and SVGAGI. CDR3 protein: CASKGAGGDTQYF. CDR3 sequence (DNA): TGTGCCAGCAAGGGGGCCGGCGGGGATACGCAGTATTTT.

The genes are TRBV10-2 and TRBJ1-2; D is ambiguous. Germline CDR1 is WSHSY and CDR2 is SAAADI. The CDR3 covers 15 residues. Trimming took 8 bases from V and 0 from J, leaving 16 bases between them. The CDR3 nucleotides read TGCGCCAGCCGCGCTTTGTTGAACCCTAACTATGGCTACACCTTC. This translates into CASRALLNPNYGYTF.

The table lists this clone with many counts. The CDR3, as DNA: TGTGCCAGCAGCGAATACCATACAGACAGGCACAATGAGCAGTTCTTC. This gives the protein CASSEYHTDRHNEQFF. The chain uses TRBV7-2 and TRBJ2-1, with a tentative D call TRBD1 (6 bases). V gave up 5 bases and J gave up 5 bases, with 19 bases separating them. The CDR3 is 16 amino acids. The germline V gene encodes CDR1 SGHTA and CDR2 FQGNSA.

V usage is TRBV19 and J usage is TRBJ1-4; D remains ambiguous. The CDR3 extends over 13 amino acids. With 9 bases removed from V and 8 bases from J, the gap between germline ends came to 16 bases. CDR1 and CDR2 from the germline V gene are LNHDA and SQIVND (reference sequence). The CDR3: CASRGSIGEKLFF. For the CDR3, the DNA is TGTGCCAGCAGAGGGTCCATAGGCGAAAAACTGTTTTTT.

The gene calls are TRBV28 and TRBJ1-6; 8 bases are a match to TRBD1. Per germline, CDR1 MDHEN and CDR2 SYDVKM. This CDR3 is 14 amino acids long. V shed 7 bases, J shed 7 bases, and the junction held 6 bases outside the gene matches. CDR3 protein: CASIQDRVNSPLHF. Here the CDR3 DNA reads TGTGCCAGCATCCAGGACAGGGTAAATTCACCCCTCCACTTT.

V is TRBV28 and J is TRBJ2-7; tentative D call: TRBD1 (7 bases). Trimming left V 1 base short and J 1 base short, with 11 bases between. This CDR3 contains 15 residues. CDR1 is MDHEN, CDR2 SYDVKM, per germline. CDR3 loop: CASSLFGGQSYEQYV. Written as DNA, the CDR3 is TGTGCCAGCAGTTTATTCGGGGGACAGTCCTACGAGCAGTACGTC.

This rearrangement joins TRBV2 to TRBJ1-1, with D perhaps TRBD1 (6 bases). Germline CDR1 reads SNHLY; CDR2 reads FYNNEI. This CDR3 contains 14 residues. The V end was cut by 6 bases, the J end by 2 bases, with 13 bases between. CDR3 loop: CASREWTVNTEAFF. The CDR3 coding sequence is TGTGCCAGCAGGGAATGGACAGTTAACACTGAAGCTTTCTTT. The entire variable domain, with the rest obtained from reference TRBV2 and TRBJ1-1, is as follows: EPEVTQTPSHQVTQMGQEVILRCVPISNHLYFYWYRQILGQKVEFLVSFYNNEISEKSEIFDDQFSVERPDGSNFTLKIRSTKLEDSAMYFCASREWTVNTEAFFGQGTRLTVV.

This rearrangement joins TRBV12-3 or TRBV12-4 to TRBJ1-5; D not certain. V was cut by 3 bases and J by 7 bases, with 10 bases left in between. The CDR3 runs to 13 residues. The CDR3 DNA follows: TGTGCCAGCAGTTTTGAACGGTACCAGCCCCAGCATTTT. Translating gives CASSFERYQPQHF.

The chain employs TRBV6-6 and TRBJ1-6; the match to TRBD1 covers 7 bases. CDR1 is MNHNY and CDR2 is SVGAGI in the germline V gene (reference sequence). This CDR3 region has 18 residues. Trimming cost V 5 bases and J 9 bases; bases outside gene matches: 19. The CDR3 DNA reads TGTGCCAGCAGTCCCATAGGACTGCGGGAGGGGGCTTTTTCACCCCTCCACTTT. This sequence encodes CASSPIGLREGAFSPLHF.

The V gene is TRBV7-2, the J gene TRBJ1-6; D gene uncertain. Germline V lookup: CDR1 SGHTA, CDR2 FQGNSA. The CDR3 length is 15 residues. V was trimmed by 1 base and J by 6 bases, leaving 10 bases between them. Here the CDR3 reads CASSLGGGTNSPLHF. DNA of the CDR3: TGTGCCAGCAGCTTAGGGGGAGGAACTAATTCACCCCTCCACTTT.